Sequencing of this T cell receptor beta chain was carried out in a study of cytomegalovirus exposure and HLA in healthy donors. Regarding the study as a whole: The study flagged about 160 TCR beta chains as cytomegalovirus-associated.

A word on this clone: The antigen remains unidentified.

Donors were ostensibly healthy at sampling, although undocumented immune exposures were probable. The ends were cut back, 5 bases at V and 4 bases at J, with 5 bases in the middle. From germline, CDR1 is LNHDA and CDR2 SQIVND (reference sequence). The CDR3 has 12 amino acids. With 60 Vbeta and 13 Jbeta primers, the PCR was carried out. This table comes from immunoSEQ multiplex PCR, and its TCRdb copy is limited to in-frame clones, with some not included. Here the sample spans approximately 140,000 clones, roughly 80% being singletons. The chain combines TRBV19 with TRBJ2-2; D is unresolved. This sequence originates from a middle-aged man in good health and CMV-seropositive. The material sequenced was PBMCs. The CDR3 spells CASSLSTGELFF. The DNA of the CDR3 is TGTGCCAGTAGTCTCAGCACCGGGGAGCTGTTTTTT.